Sequencing of this T cell receptor beta chain was carried out in a study of cytomegalovirus exposure and HLA in healthy donors. Study-wide results and caveats: It was reported in a later analysis that an Asian-associated ancestry cluster showed fewer N-insertions than the roughly 670-donor mean. Researchers reportedly found TCR beta sequences accurately predicted most subjects' HLA-A and HLA-B alleles.

Germline CDR1 is MNHEY and CDR2 is SVGAGI. Germline trimming cut 6 bases from V and 2 bases from J; bases unmatched to any gene: 2. The CDR3 consists of 13 residues. All the people who gave samples were healthy bone marrow donors. The PCR ran on 60 Vbeta and 13 Jbeta primers. The protocol was immunoSEQ multiplex PCR, while the TCRdb copy is restricted to in-frame clones and leaves out a portion. The sample carries approximately 44,000 clones, over 55% recorded once. With regard to this clone: Antigen: not known.

V usage is TRBV6-5 and J usage is TRBJ2-7, with 9 bases aligning to TRBD2. Sequencing was done on a sample of PBMCs. The clonotype comes from a human donor in good health. The CDR3 region is CASRAGGPYEQYF. As DNA, the CDR3 is TGTGCCAGCAGGGCGGGGGGGCCCTACGAGCAGTACTTC.